A selection of T cell receptor beta chains follows, all from one sample in a study of T cells after yellow fever vaccination. TCRdb reprocessed the 5' RACE reads via MiXCR and lists one record per CDR3 protein. This sample yields a few hundred thousand distinct CDR3 sequences, of which approximately 12% are seen a single time; 3.2% belongs to the top ten. This sample comprised CD4+ T cells sorted from PBMCs, obtained 15 days after the yellow fever booster vaccination. The receptors originated from a man aged 18 to 29 who received the YFV17D yellow fever vaccine. Each CDR3 is given without its conserved first and last residue. Fields, in order: J gene, clone size, V gene, CDR3 protein. Clone size is given for some rows only: seen once, a few or many times, or a class if the clone is expanded.

>TRBJ1-1|many|TRBV4-3
ASSQGSRMSTEAF
>TRBJ2-1|.|TRBV7-3
ASSLTSDRWNEQF
>TRBJ2-3|.|TRBV20-1
SASGGISSTDTQY
>TRBJ2-3|few|TRBV20-1
SALLGGAFADTQY
>TRBJ1-6|few|TRBV12-3/TRBV12-4
ALTGPLAGSYNSPLH
>TRBJ1-2|.|TRBV20-1
SARETTRISYGYT
>TRBJ1-5|.|TRBV6-5
ASSYSKTALQPQH
>TRBJ1-4|.|TRBV18
ASSRGQLGEKLF
>TRBJ1-1|many|TRBV11-2
ASRKGSNTEAF
>TRBJ2-5|many|TRBV7-2
ASSLAGTGKETQY
>TRBJ2-1|once|TRBV5-1
ASSQTSGGKLNEQF
>TRBJ2-3|.|TRBV9
ASSVRSQYTDTQY
>TRBJ1-1|.|TRBV29-1
SVEGRVGEAF
>TRBJ1-1|few|TRBV7-2
ASSSRGGLGAF
>TRBJ1-5|few|TRBV10-3
AISEQGQPQH
>TRBJ2-5|many|TRBV12-3/TRBV12-4
ASSFGGPRETQY
>TRBJ1-2|.|TRBV12-3/TRBV12-4
ASTFDRDYGYT
>TRBJ1-2|.|TRBV5-4
ASSGDYIGYT
>TRBJ1-2|.|TRBV2
ASSGQTGYGYT
>TRBJ1-1|.|TRBV7-2
ASRLMGTEAF
>TRBJ1-5|many|TRBV19
ATTPGNQPQH
>TRBJ2-1|many|TRBV12-3/TRBV12-4
ASSATGLNEQF
>TRBJ2-1|many|TRBV7-3
ASSKQGGRNNEQF
>TRBJ1-5|.|TRBV12-3/TRBV12-4
ASSGGMVWENQPQH
>TRBJ2-6|many|TRBV9
ASSVVAGGGFGANVLT
>TRBJ2-2|.|TRBV4-3
ASSQVGTGAGELF